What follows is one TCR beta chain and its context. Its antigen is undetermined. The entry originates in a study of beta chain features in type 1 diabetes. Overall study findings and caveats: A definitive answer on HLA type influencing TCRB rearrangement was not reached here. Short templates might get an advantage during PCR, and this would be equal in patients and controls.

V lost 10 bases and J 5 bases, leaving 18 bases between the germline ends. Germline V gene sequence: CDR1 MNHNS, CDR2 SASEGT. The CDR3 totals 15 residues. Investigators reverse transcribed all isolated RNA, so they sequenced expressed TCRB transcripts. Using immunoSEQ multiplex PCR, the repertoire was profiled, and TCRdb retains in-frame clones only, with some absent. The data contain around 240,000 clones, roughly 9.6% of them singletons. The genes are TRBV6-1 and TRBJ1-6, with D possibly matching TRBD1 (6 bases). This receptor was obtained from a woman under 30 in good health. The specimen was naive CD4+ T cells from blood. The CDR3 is CATANGRGDNSPLHF. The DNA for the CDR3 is TGTGCCACCGCAAATGGCAGGGGAGATAATTCACCCCTCCACTTT.